What follows is one T cell receptor beta chain and its context. The data were obtained in a study of blood T cell repertoires in COVID-19. Germline lookup yields CDR1 GTSNPN and CDR2 SVGIG (reference sequence). V lost 3 bases and J lost 8, with 16 bases in between. The CDR3 contains 13 residues. In the original workflow: Nucleated cell counts were estimated from reference gene primer amplification. The data were produced by immunoSEQ multiplex PCR, yet TCRdb's version contains in-frame clones alone and is incomplete. V, J and clone size reflect that table, while D and trimming were determined from the DNA. The sample holds some 160,000 clones, 65% to 85% seen once.

The receptor was isolated from a woman in her 70s who had recovered from COVID-19. The V call is TRBV30, the J call TRBJ1-2, with D hard to call. Sequenced: peripheral blood. For the CDR3, the DNA is TGTGCCTGGAGACGAGGGCCAGAGGAAGGCTACACCTTC. As protein: CAWRRGPEEGYTF. Based on the CDR3 plus reference TRBV30 and TRBJ1-2, the full variable domain is SQTIHQWPATLVQPVGSPLSLECTVEGTSNPNLYWYRQAAGRGLQLLFYSVGIGQISSEVPQNLSASRPQDRQFILSSKKLLLSDSGFYLCAWRRGPEEGYTFGSGTRLTVV.